This TCR beta chain was found in a study of blood T cell repertoires in COVID-19 (dated by TCRdb to about 2020). Turning to the overall study: The collaborator samples originated in the United States, Italy and Spain and spanned the acute and convalescent phases of COVID-19. The material from the prospective study consisted of cDNA or gDNA derived from T cells, B-cell-depleted T cells, or PBMCs. The dataset comprised deeply sampled blood TCRbeta repertoires from subjects exposed to, actively infected with, or recovered from COVID-19. A freely available public database, intended as a resource for researchers studying the immune response to SARS-CoV-2, is where the repertoires were released. The samples were drawn from two sources: the first 160 participants of the ongoing ImmuneRACE study, and about 1,300 subjects contributed by 6 global collaborators. The sample metadata nearly always contained a de-identified subject ID, COVID-19 status, age in years and sex. Where available, HLA class I and class II types were obtained from metadata supplied by the sample provider rather than from assay-based typing.

The study at large found these results: How much clinical and demographic metadata was included differed by source and by participant, and the metadata was provided uncurated.

V is cut back by 3 bases and J by 0 bases, with 4 bases in the junction unmatched. Reading the germline V gene (reference sequence) gives CDR1 SGHNT and CDR2 YYREEE. Taken from cysteine to phenylalanine, the CDR3 has 17 residues. Kept here is only the CDR3 DNA, which spans 51 bases and is read in frame from base 1. Comments on this clone: The antigen it recognizes is unknown. No base quality information exists; no much larger clone differs at one position.

TCRbeta CDR3 regions were amplified from genomic DNA by means of the immunoSEQ Assay, a bias-controlled multiplex PCR. From the authors' description of their analysis: The number of nucleated cells in each sample was estimated by amplification of reference gene primers within the assay. To quantify the absolute abundance of each unique TCRbeta CDR3 rearrangement, sequence reads were collapsed and filtered. For each sample, productive Simpson clonality was calculated as the square root of Simpson's diversity index across productive rearrangements. Entries here come from immuneACCESS through TCRdb and include only in-frame sequences with V and J called. Some clones fail to appear in such tables; in the studies checked, an unresolved V gene covers under half of the shortfall, and the cause of the remainder is unknown. D and trimming were read from the DNA, whereas the V and J calls and clone size are those reported in that table. The sample table records 120,000 to 150,000 clones; around 80% of these occur just once. The top ten constitute over 10% of the sample.

Whole blood was collected in K2EDTA tubes by collaborating institutions according to the institutions' own protocols. Collaborator samples were shipped for TCRbeta analysis as frozen whole blood, isolated PBMCs, or DNA extracted from either sample type. Sequencing was done on a sample of peripheral blood. In this chain, TRBV5-4 is recombined with TRBJ2-5; 14 middle bases align to TRBD2. This receptor was obtained from a man aged 60 to 69 with active or convalescent COVID-19. The CDR3 region: CASSSGLAGVNQETQYF. DNA sequence: TGTGCCAGCAGCTCGGGACTAGCGGGAGTGAACCAAGAGACCCAGTACTTC.